The entry below gives a single T cell receptor (beta chain) sequence along with its context. The sequence runs out 3 residues before the end of the CDR3; the remainder is reconstructed from the germline J gene. This sample was taken from a study of T cells in women clearing cervical HPV infection. The CDR3 spans 17 residues. CDR1 and CDR2 (germline): LNHDA, SQIVND (reference sequence). Trimming cost V 4 bases and J 3 bases, with 21 bases left between them. Here immunoSEQ multiplex PCR was the method, and the copy in TCRdb shows in-frame clones only, minus some. The sample has about 27,000 clones. The sample was blood buffy coat. The receptor comes from a woman between 18 and 70 years old with a cervical HPV16 infection that either progressed to CIN3+ or cleared (not recorded which). V gene TRBV19 combines with J gene TRBJ1-1; tentatively, D is TRBD1 (6 bases). The CDR3 is CASSKYSRGRLHTEAFF. The sequenced CDR3 bases are TGTGCCAGTAGTAAGTATAGCAGGGGAAGGCTCCACACTGAA.